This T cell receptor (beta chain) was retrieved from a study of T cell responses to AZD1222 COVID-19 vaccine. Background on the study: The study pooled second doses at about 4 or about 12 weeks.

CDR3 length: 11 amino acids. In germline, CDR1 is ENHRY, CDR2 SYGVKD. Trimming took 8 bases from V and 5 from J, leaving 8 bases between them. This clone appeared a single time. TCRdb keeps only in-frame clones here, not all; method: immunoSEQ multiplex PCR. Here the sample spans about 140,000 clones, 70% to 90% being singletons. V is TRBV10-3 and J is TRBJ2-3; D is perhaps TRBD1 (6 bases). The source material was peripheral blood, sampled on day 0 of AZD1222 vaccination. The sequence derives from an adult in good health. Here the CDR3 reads CAIGRGDTQYF. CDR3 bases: TGTGCCATCGGCAGGGGAGATACGCAGTATTTT.